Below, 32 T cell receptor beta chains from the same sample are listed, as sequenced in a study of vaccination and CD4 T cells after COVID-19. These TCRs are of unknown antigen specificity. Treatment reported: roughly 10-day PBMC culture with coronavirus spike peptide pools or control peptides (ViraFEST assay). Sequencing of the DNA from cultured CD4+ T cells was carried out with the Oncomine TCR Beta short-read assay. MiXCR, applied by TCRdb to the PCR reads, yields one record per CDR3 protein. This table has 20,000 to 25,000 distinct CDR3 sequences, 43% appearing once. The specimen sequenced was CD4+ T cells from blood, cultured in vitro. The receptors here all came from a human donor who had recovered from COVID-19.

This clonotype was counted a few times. DNA for the CDR3: TGCAGTGCTAGAGGTGGAGAGGTTCTCATGGCGTACGAGCAGTACTTC. Translating it yields CSARGGEVLMAYEQYF. The chain carries TRBV20-1 and TRBJ2-7; D is uncertain. Germline lookup yields CDR1 DFQATT and CDR2 SNEGSKA (reference sequence). The V and J ends lost 1 base and 4 bases respectively, with 20 bases between them. The CDR3 spans 16 residues.

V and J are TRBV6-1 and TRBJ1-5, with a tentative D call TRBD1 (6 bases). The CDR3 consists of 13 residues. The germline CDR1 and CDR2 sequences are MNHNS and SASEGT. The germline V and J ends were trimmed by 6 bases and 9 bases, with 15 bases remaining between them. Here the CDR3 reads CASSEIDRSPQHF. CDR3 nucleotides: TGTGCCAGCAGCGAAATCGACAGGTCGCCCCAGCATTTT.

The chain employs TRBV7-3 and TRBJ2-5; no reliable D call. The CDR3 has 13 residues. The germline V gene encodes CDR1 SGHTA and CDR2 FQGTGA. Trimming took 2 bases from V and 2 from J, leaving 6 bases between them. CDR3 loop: CASSLGSQETQYF. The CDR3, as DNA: TGTGCCAGCAGCTTAGGTTCTCAAGAGACCCAGTACTTC.

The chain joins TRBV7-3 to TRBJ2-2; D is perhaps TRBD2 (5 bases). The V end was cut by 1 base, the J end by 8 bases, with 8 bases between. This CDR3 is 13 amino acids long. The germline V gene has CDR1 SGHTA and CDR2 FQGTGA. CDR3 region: CASSLRGRGELFF. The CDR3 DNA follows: TGTGCCAGCAGCTTAAGAGGGAGAGGGGAGCTGTTTTTT.

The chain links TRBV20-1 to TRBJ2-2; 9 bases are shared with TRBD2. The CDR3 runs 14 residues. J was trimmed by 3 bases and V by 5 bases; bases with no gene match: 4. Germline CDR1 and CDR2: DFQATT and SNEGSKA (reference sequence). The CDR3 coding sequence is TGCAGTGCTTTTAGCGGGGGCCACACCGGGGAGCTGTTTTTT. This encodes CSAFSGGHTGELFF.

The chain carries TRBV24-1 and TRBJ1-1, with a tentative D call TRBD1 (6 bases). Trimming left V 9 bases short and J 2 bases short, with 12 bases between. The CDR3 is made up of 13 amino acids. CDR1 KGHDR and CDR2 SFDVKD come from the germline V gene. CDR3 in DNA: TGTGCCACCCAAGGACAGACTAACACTGAAGCTTTCTTT. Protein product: CATQGQTNTEAFF.

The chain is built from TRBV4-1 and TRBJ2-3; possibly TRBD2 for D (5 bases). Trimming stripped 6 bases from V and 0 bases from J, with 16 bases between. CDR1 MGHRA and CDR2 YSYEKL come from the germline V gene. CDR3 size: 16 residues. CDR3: CASSDLGLGSTDTQYF. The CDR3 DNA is TGCGCCAGCAGTGATCTCGGACTCGGTAGCACAGATACGCAGTATTTT.

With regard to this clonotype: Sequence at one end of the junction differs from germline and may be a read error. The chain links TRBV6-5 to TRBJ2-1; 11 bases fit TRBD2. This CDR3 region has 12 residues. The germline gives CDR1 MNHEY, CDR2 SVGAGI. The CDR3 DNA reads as TGTGCCAGCAGTTACGAGGGACTAGCGGTCACCTTC. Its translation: CASSYEGLAVTF.

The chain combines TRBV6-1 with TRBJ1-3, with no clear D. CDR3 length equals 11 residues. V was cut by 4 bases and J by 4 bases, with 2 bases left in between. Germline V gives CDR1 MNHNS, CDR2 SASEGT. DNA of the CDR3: TGTGCCAGCAGTGCAGGAAACACCATATATTTT. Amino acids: CASSAGNTIYF.

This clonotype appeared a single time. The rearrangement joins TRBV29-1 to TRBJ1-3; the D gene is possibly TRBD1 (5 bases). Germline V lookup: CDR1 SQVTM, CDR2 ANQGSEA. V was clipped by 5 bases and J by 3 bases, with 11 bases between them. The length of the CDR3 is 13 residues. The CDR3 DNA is TGCAGCGTTAAACAGGACGGTGGAAACACCATATATTTT. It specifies CSVKQDGGNTIYF. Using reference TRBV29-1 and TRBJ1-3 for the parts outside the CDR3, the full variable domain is SAVISQKPSRDICQRGTSLTIQCQVDSQVTMMFWYRQQPGQSLTLIATANQGSEATYESGFVIDKFPISRPNLTFSTLTVSNMSPEDSSIYLCSVKQDGGNTIYFGEGSWLTVV.

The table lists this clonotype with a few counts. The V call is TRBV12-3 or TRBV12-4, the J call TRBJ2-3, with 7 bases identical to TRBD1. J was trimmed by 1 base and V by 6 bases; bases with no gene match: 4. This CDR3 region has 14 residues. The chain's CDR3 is CASSSQGGTDTQYF. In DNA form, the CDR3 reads TGTGCCAGCAGCTCCCAGGGGGGCACAGATACGCAGTATTTT.

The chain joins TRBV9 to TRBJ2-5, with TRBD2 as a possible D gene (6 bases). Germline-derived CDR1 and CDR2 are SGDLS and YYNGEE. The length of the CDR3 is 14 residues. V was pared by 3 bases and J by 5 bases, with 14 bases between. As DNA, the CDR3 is TGTGCCAGCAGCGGACGCGGGGCTGCCGAGACCCAGTACTTC. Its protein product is CASSGRGAAETQYF.

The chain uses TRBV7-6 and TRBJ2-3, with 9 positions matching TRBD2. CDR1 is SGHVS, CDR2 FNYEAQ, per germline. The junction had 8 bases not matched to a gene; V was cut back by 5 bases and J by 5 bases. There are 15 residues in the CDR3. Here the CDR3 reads CASSRGGARGDTQYF. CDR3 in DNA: TGTGCCAGCAGCCGCGGGGGGGCGCGGGGAGATACGCAGTATTTT.

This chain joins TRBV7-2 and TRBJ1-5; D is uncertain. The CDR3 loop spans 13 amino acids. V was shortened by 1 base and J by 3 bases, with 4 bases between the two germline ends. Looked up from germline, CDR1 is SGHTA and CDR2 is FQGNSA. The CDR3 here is CASSLGNNQPQHF. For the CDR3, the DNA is TGTGCCAGCAGCTTAGGGAACAATCAGCCCCAGCATTTT.

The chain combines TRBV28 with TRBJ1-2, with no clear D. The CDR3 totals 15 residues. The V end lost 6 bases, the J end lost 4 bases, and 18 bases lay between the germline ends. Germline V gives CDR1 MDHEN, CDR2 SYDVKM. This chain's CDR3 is CASRTPKGGTYGYTF. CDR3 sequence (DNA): TGTGCCAGCAGAACCCCGAAGGGCGGCACCTATGGCTACACCTTC.

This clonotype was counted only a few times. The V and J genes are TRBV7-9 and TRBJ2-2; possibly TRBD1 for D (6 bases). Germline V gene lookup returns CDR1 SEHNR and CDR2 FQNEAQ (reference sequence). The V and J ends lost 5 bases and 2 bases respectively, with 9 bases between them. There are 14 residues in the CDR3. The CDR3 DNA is TGTGCCAGCAGCCAGGACAGTAACACCGGGGAGCTGTTTTTT. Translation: CASSQDSNTGELFF.

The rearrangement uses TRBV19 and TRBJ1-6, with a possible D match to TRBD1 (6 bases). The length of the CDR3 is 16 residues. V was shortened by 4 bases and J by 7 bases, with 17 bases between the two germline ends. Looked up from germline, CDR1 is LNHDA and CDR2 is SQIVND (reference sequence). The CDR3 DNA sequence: TGTGCCAGTAGTACCCAATCGACAGGACGAAATTCACCCCTCCACTTT. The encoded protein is CASSTQSTGRNSPLHF. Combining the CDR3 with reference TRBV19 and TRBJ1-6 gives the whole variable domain DGGITQSPKYLFRKEGQNVTLSCEQNLNHDAMYWYRQDPGQGLRLIYYSQIVNDFQKGDIAEGYSVSREKKESFPLTVTSAQKNPTAFYLCASSTQSTGRNSPLHFGNGTRLTVT.

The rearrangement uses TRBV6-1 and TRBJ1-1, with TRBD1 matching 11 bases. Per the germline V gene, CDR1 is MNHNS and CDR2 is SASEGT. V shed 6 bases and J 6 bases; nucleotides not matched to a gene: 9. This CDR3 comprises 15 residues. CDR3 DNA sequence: TGTGCCAGCAGACGAGGGACAGGGGGTATAGCTGAAGCTTTCTTT. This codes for CASRRGTGGIAEAFF.

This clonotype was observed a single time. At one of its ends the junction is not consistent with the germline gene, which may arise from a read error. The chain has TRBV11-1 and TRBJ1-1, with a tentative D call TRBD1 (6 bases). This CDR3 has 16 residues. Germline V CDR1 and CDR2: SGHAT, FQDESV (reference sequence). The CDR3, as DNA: TGTGCCAGAAGCTACCCTCTTGGACAGAGGAACACTGAAGCTTTCTTT. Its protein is CARSYPLGQRNTEAFF.

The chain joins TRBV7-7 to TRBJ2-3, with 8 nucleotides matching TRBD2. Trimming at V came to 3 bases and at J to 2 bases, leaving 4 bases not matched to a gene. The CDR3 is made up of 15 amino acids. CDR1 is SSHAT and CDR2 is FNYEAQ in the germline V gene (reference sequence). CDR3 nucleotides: TGTGCCAGCAGCTTTAGCGGGGCACTCACAGATACGCAGTATTTT. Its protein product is CASSFSGALTDTQYF.

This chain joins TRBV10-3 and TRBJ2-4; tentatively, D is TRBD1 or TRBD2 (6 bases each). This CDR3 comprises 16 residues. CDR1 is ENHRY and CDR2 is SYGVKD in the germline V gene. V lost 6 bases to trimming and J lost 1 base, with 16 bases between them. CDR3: CAIRSGEELAKNIQYF. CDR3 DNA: TGTGCCATCAGATCAGGGGAGGAGTTGGCCAAAAACATTCAGTACTTC.

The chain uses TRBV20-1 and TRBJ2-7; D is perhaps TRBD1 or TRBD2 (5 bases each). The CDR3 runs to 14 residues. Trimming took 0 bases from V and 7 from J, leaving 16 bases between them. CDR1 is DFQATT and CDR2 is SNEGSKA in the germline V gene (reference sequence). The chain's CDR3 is CSARDQGRSFEQYF. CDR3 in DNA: TGCAGTGCTAGAGATCAGGGACGGAGTTTTGAGCAGTACTTC.

This CDR3 is CASSLMEGRGTKETQYF. CDR3 DNA sequence: TGTGCCAGCAGCTTAATGGAGGGGCGCGGGACTAAAGAGACCCAGTACTTC. The gene calls are TRBV7-9 and TRBJ2-5; TRBD2 matches at 7 bases. V lost 2 bases and J lost 3; bases outside the gene matches: 12. The germline CDR1 and CDR2 sequences are SEHNR and FQNEAQ (reference sequence). This CDR3 region has 17 residues.

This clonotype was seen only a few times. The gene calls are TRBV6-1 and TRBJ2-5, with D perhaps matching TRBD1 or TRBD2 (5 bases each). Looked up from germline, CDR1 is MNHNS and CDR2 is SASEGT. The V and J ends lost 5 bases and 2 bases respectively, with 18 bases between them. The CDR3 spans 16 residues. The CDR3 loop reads CASSRLSGTVQETQYF. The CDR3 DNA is TGTGCCAGCAGTCGACTATCAGGGACGGTACAAGAGACCCAGTACTTC.

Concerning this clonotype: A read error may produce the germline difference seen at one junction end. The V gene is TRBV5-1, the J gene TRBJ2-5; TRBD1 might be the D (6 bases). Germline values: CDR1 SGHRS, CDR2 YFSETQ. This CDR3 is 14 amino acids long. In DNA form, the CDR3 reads TGCGCCAGCAGCTTGAACAGGGATAAAGAGGCCCAGTACTTC. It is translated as CASSLNRDKEAQYF.

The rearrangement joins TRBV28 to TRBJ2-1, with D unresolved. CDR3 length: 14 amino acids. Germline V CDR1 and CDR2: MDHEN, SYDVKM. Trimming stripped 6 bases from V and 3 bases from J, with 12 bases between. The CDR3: CASSLMVHYNEQFF. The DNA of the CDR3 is TGTGCCAGCAGCCTTATGGTGCACTACAATGAGCAGTTCTTC.

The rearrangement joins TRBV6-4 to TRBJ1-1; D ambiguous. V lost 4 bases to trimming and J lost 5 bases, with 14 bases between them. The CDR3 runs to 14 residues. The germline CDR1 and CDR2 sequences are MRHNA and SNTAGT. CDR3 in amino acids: CASSAIGGVTEAFF. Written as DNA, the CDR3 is TGTGCCAGCAGTGCTATAGGCGGGGTTACTGAAGCTTTCTTT.

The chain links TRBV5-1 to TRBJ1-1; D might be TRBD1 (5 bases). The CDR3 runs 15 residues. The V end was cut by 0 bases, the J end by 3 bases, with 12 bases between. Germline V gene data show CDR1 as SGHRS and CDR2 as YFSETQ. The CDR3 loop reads CASSLVVGPDTEAFF. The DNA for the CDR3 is TGCGCCAGCAGCTTGGTCGTGGGGCCCGACACTGAAGCTTTCTTT.

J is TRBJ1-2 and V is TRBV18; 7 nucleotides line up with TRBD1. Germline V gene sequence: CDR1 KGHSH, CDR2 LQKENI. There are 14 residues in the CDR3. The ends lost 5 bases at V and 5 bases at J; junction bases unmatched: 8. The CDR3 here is CASSFGTANYGYTF. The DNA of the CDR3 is TGTGCCAGCTCATTCGGGACAGCCAATTATGGCTACACCTTC.

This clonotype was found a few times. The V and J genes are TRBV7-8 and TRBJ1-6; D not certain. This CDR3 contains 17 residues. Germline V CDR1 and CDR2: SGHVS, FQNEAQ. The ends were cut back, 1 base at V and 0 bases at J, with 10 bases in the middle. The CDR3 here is CASSLVLKSSYNSPLHF. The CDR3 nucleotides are TGTGCCAGCAGCTTAGTTCTGAAGAGCTCCTATAATTCACCCCTCCACTTT.

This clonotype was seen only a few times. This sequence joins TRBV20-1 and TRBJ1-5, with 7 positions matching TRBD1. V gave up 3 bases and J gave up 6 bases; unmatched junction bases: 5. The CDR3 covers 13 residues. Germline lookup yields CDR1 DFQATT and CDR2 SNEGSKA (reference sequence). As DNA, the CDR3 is TGCAGTGCTAGCGAACAGGGGACTCAGCCCCAGCATTTT. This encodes CSASEQGTQPQHF.

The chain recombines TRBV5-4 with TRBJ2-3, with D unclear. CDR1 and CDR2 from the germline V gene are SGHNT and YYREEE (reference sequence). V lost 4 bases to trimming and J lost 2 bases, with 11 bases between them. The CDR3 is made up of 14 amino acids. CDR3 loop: CASSPTRFTDTQYF. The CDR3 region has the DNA TGTGCCAGCAGCCCGACAAGATTCACAGATACGCAGTATTTT.